This T cell receptor (beta chain) was identified during a study of T cells in Graves' hyperthyroidism and ophthalmopathy. This clonotype was found once. The TCR beta CDR3 regions underwent amplification using RNA transcripts as the source. First-round RT-PCR with HTBI primers amplified the TCR CDR3 region. TCRdb fed the multiplex PCR reads into MiXCR, producing one record per CDR3 protein. Of a few hundred thousand distinct CDR3 sequences in the sample, approximately 16% were seen once. This CDR3 is 15 amino acids long. The V and J ends lost 3 bases and 3 bases respectively, with 12 bases between them.

The chain is built from TRBV12-3 or TRBV12-4 and TRBJ2-4, with D tentatively TRBD1 (6 bases). The sequencing sample was made of blood. The receptor was isolated from a woman aged 25 to 39 with Graves' ophthalmopathy. CDR3 loop: CASSFTGQFKNIQYF. The CDR3 DNA follows: TGTGCCAGCAGTTTTACCGGACAGTTCAAAAACATTCAGTACTTC.